This is a list of T cell receptor beta chains from one sample in a study of PD-1 blockade in classical Hodgkin lymphoma. The table came from immunoSEQ multiplex PCR; TCRdb's copy has only in-frame clones and leaves some out. This table has around 50,000 clones, approximately 91% appearing once. Sequenced material: peripheral blood mononuclear cells (PBMCs). The receptors derive from a human donor with classical Hodgkin lymphoma. Each CDR3 is given without its conserved first and last residue. The D gene is left open where the match is weak.

>TRBD1|TRBV15
ATKTDRVYNEQF
>TRBD2|TRBV28
ASSFRLAGDTQY
>TRBD2|TRBV7-9
ASSSPTSGRPSYNEQF
>-|TRBV19
ASSWRSSYNEQF
>-|TRBV2
ASLKGPGNEQF
>-|TRBV2
ASTLGGTEAF
>-|TRBV11-3
ASSRTSGATAF
>-|TRBV18
ASSIGSGGWGTEAF
>-|TRBV29-1
SAHPRDNNSPEAF
>-|TRBV6-5
ASSASGSKGQPQH
>-|TRBV6-1
ASSGRASYEQY
>-|TRBV7-3
ASSPGSVGGTEAF